The rows below give T cell receptor beta chains drawn from one sample of a study of cytomegalovirus exposure and HLA in healthy donors. Produced via immunoSEQ multiplex PCR; TCRdb's table is partial and in-frame only. The sample has about 200,000 clones; 75% to 90% are singletons. Source material: PBMCs. Source of these receptors: a woman between 40 and 50 years old in good health and CMV-seronegative. CDR3s leave out the opening cysteine and the closing phenylalanine or tryptophan. Each record gives: V gene, J gene, CDR3 protein.

V: TRBV7-9
J: TRBJ2-5
CDR3: ASSPRTAVETQY

V: TRBV2
J: TRBJ2-3
CDR3: ASSEQGLSTDTQY

V: TRBV2
J: TRBJ1-1
CDR3: ASSGDRVNTEAF

V: TRBV7-8
J: TRBJ2-3
CDR3: ASSPGASTDTQY

V: TRBV9
J: TRBJ2-3
CDR3: ASSDMTAGDFADTQY

V: TRBV6-5
J: TRBJ2-1
CDR3: ASSKQSSGYNEQF

V: TRBV15
J: TRBJ1-1
CDR3: ATSRDKLSGVGTEAF

V: TRBV4-2
J: TRBJ2-2
CDR3: ASSQDSGGSNTGELF

V: TRBV19
J: TRBJ1-3
CDR3: ASSIQGAGTGNTIY

V: TRBV19
J: TRBJ1-5
CDR3: ASRDRGNQPQH

V: TRBV25-1
J: TRBJ2-7
CDR3: ASSSGSEQY

V: TRBV7-9
J: TRBJ2-5
CDR3: ASMLSGDQETQY

V: TRBV18
J: TRBJ2-1
CDR3: ASSPGTSYNEQF

V: TRBV7-8
J: TRBJ1-1
CDR3: ASSPTGVPLGTEAF

V: TRBV2
J: TRBJ2-7
CDR3: ASGTGGYEQY

V: TRBV15
J: TRBJ1-2
CDR3: ATSRDLETGYGYT

V: TRBV2
J: TRBJ1-5
CDR3: ASSEWRSNQPQH

V: TRBV7-6
J: TRBJ2-3
CDR3: ASRPQGLTSIPTDTQY

V: TRBV4-1
J: TRBJ1-2
CDR3: ASSQEGISPRGGYT

V: TRBV6-1
J: TRBJ1-5
CDR3: ASSIREVGQPQH

V: TRBV6-1
J: TRBJ1-5
CDR3: ASSDIWVQGVQPQH

V: TRBV9
J: TRBJ2-3
CDR3: ASSGALDTQY

V: TRBV6-1
J: TRBJ2-3
CDR3: ASSGGRFTDTQY

V: TRBV4-1
J: TRBJ2-2
CDR3: ASSQDSYNANTGELF

V: TRBV7-9
J: -
CDR3: ASSASLAGSYEQY

V: TRBV25-1
J: TRBJ1-1
CDR3: ASSPRTASGTEAF

V: TRBV28
J: TRBJ1-3
CDR3: ASMDTIGGNTIY

V: TRBV7-9
J: TRBJ1-2
CDR3: ASSLALGTDYGYT

V: TRBV18
J: TRBJ2-3
CDR3: ASSPLSGSFDTQY

V: TRBV28
J: TRBJ2-4
CDR3: ASSALAVLDIQY

V: TRBV27
J: TRBJ1-1
CDR3: ASSRGLGGQNTEAF

V: TRBV7-6
J: TRBJ2-7
CDR3: ASSFSGSLNEQY

V: TRBV30
J: TRBJ1-1
CDR3: AWNLPYTGDTEAF

V: TRBV6-5
J: TRBJ2-2
CDR3: ASSRQGANTGELF